One TCR beta chain is described in this entry. Only in-frame clones appear in the TCRdb table, and some are missing; sequencing was by immunoSEQ multiplex PCR. The sample has under 300,000 clones, roughly 87% seen once. The CDR3 is 14 amino acids. The germline V gene encodes CDR1 SQVTM and CDR2 ANQGSEA. Trimming shortened V by 2 bases and J by 0 bases, and 10 bases separated the two germline ends. This entry is derived from a study of blood T cell repertoires in COVID-19. Material: PBMCs or T cells enriched from blood (not recorded which). The chain carries TRBV29-1 and TRBJ1-2; no clear D gene. The TCR originated in a woman aged 25 to 39 who had recovered from COVID-19. CDR3 DNA sequence: TGCAGCGTTGAACACGAAAACTCTAACTATGGCTACACCTTC. The encoded protein is CSVEHENSNYGYTF.